The clone carrying this T cell receptor beta chain has at least ten counts. Its matching antigen is unknown. In each sample, at least 7 million PBMCs were isolated. Samples each yielded at least 5 micrograms of total RNA. This CDR3 is 15 amino acids long. V trimming: 7 bases; J trimming: 3 bases; junction bases outside the gene matches: 11. In germline, CDR1 is SQVTM, CDR2 ANQGSEA. This record belongs to a study of blood T cells in healthy people across ages. Study results and caveats: The study found TCR beta diversity correlated strongly with naive T cell percentage.

PCR was performed a second time for about 7 to 11 cycles using a sample-barcoded 5' primer and a J-beta primer mix. Tagging of each cDNA molecule was performed by a template-switch adaptor with 12 random nucleotides. One entry per CDR3 protein, called by TCRdb with MiXCR from the 5' RACE reads. Here the sample spans 700,000 or so distinct CDR3 sequences, 40% to 50% being singletons. The chain is built from TRBV29-1 and TRBJ2-3, with 9 positions matching TRBD2. Sequencing was performed on blood. The source is an elderly man in good health. The CDR3 region is CSGAQRSGRTDTQYF. In nucleotides, the CDR3 is TGCAGCGGTGCCCAAAGGAGCGGGAGGACAGATACGCAGTATTTT.